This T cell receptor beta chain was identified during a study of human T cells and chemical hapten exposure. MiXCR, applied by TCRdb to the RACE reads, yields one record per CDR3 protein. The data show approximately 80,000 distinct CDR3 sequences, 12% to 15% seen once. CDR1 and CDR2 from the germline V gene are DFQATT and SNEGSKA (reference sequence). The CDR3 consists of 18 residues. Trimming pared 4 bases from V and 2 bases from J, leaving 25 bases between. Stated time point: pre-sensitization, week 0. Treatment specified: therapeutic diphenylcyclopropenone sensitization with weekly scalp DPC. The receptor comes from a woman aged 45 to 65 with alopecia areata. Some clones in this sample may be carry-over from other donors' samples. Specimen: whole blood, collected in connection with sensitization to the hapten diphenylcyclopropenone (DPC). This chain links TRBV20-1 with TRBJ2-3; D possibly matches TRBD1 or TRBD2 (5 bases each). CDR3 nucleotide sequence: TGCAGTGCTACAGGATCTAGCAGGGCTATCCCGATCACAGATACGCAGTATTTT. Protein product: CSATGSSRAIPITDTQYF.